These 13 T cell receptor beta chains came from one sample sequenced in a study of blood T cell repertoires in COVID-19. Sequenced by immunoSEQ multiplex PCR; TCRdb stores in-frame clones only, minus some. The sample lists 200,000 or so clones, approximately 91% occurring once. Sequenced material: peripheral blood. The receptors here all came from a man in his 70s with active or convalescent COVID-19.

The chain employs TRBV28 and TRBJ1-5; D is possibly TRBD1 (6 bases). Germline CDR1 MDHEN, CDR2 SYDVKM. The length of the CDR3 is 14 residues. Trimming took off 7 bases at V and 3 bases at J, with 13 bases between the two ends. This CDR3 is CASTLGGYNQPQHF. CDR3 nucleotide sequence: TGTGCCAGCACCTTAGGGGGTTACAATCAGCCCCAGCATTTT.

This chain links TRBV30 with TRBJ2-3; D might be TRBD2 (6 bases). This CDR3 region has 15 residues. V lost 0 bases and J 0 bases, leaving 10 bases between the germline ends. The germline V gene encodes CDR1 GTSNPN and CDR2 SVGIG (reference sequence). The CDR3 sequence: CAWSVPGLSTDTQYF. The CDR3 coding sequence is TGTGCCTGGAGTGTACCGGGACTCAGCACAGATACGCAGTATTTT.

The J gene is TRBJ2-3, the V gene TRBV4-3; 8 nucleotides line up with TRBD2. V lost 3 bases and J lost 1; bases outside the gene matches: 3. CDR1 LGHNA and CDR2 YSLEER come from the germline V gene. The CDR3 is made up of 15 amino acids. This chain's CDR3 is CASSHTSGGTDTQYF. The CDR3 region has the DNA TGCGCCAGCAGCCACACTAGCGGCGGCACAGATACGCAGTATTTT.

This chain connects TRBV7-2 to TRBJ2-1; TRBD2 aligns across 13 bases. The J segment lost 0 bases and the V segment lost 5 bases, leaving 10 bases of the junction unmatched. CDR3 length: 19 residues. Germline assignment: CDR1 SGHTA and CDR2 FQGNSA. In DNA, the CDR3 is TGTGCCAGCAGCGCGGGACTAGCGGGAACCCATAGCTCCTACAATGAGCAGTTCTTC. This codes for CASSAGLAGTHSSYNEQFF.

The genes are TRBV2 and TRBJ2-7; D not resolved. From germline, CDR1 is SNHLY and CDR2 FYNNEI. This CDR3 region has 11 residues. V dropped 6 bases and J dropped 3 bases, with 6 bases sitting between them. The CDR3 reads CASRRDYEQYF. The DNA for the CDR3 is TGTGCCAGCAGACGCGACTACGAGCAGTACTTC.

V gene TRBV25-1 combines with J gene TRBJ2-1; D not certain. Germline CDR1 and CDR2: MGHDK and SYGVNS. CDR3 size: 13 residues. The V gene lost 3 bases and the J gene lost 9 bases, with 12 bases spanning the gap. The chain's CDR3 is CASSDVVESEQFF. CDR3 DNA sequence: TGTGCCAGCAGTGATGTCGTGGAGAGTGAGCAGTTCTTC. The full variable domain, its missing parts supplied by reference TRBV25-1 and TRBJ2-1, is EADIYQTPRYLVIGTGKKITLECSQTMGHDKMYWYQQDPGMELHLIHYSYGVNSTEKGDLSSESTVSRIRTEHFPLTLESARPSHTSQYLCASSDVVESEQFFGPGTRLTVL.

The V and J genes are TRBV5-6 and TRBJ2-5, with a tentative D call TRBD2 (6 bases). The CDR3 runs 14 residues. Germline CDR1 is SGHDT and CDR2 is YYEEEE. Trimming took off 1 base at V and 1 base at J, with 8 bases between the two ends. The DNA of the CDR3 is TGTGCCAGCAGCTTGTCGGGGGTCCAAGAGACCCAGTACTTC. This codes for CASSLSGVQETQYF. The whole variable domain, remainder taken from reference TRBV5-6 and TRBJ2-5, is DAGVTQSPTHLIKTRGQQVTLRCSPKSGHDTVSWYQQALGQGPQFIFQYYEEEERQRGNFPDRFSGHQFPNYSSELNVNALLLGDSALYLCASSLSGVQETQYFGPGTRLLVL.

The CDR3 bases are TGTGCCACCCGGACAGGGTCCTATAATTCACCCCTCCACTTT. Translating it yields CATRTGSYNSPLHF. The V gene is TRBV6-5, the J gene TRBJ1-6; 8 bases line up with TRBD1. Germline assignment: CDR1 MNHEY and CDR2 SVGAGI. V lost 10 bases to trimming and J lost 1 base; unmatched junction nucleotides: 3. This CDR3 has 14 amino acids.

The V gene is TRBV5-1, the J gene TRBJ2-5; 7 bases are shared with TRBD1. V shed 4 bases, J shed 5 bases, and the junction held 8 bases outside the gene matches. Germline V gene sequence: CDR1 SGHRS, CDR2 YFSETQ. The CDR3 is 14 residues long. CDR3 sequence (DNA): TGCGCCAGCAGCAATAGACAGGGCGCGGAGACCCAGTACTTC. Translated, it gives CASSNRQGAETQYF.

This sequence joins TRBV10-2 and TRBJ1-5, with 7 bases identical to TRBD1. V gave up 5 bases and J gave up 2 bases; unmatched junction bases: 3. In germline, CDR1 is WSHSY, CDR2 SAAADI. The CDR3 has 14 amino acids. The CDR3 loop is CASSRTGGNQPQHF. The CDR3 DNA is TGCGCCAGCAGTCGAACAGGGGGCAATCAGCCCCAGCATTTT.

This clone was detected only once. The J gene is TRBJ2-1, the V gene TRBV21-1; the table's D gene call, TRBD1, was not cross checked with the DNA. TRBV21-1 is a recognized pseudogene. This CDR3 contains 16 residues. CDR3 nucleotide sequence: TGTGCCAGCAGCTTACCCCCAGGGTGTGGGTCTGCTGAGCAGTTCTTC. Its protein is CASSLPPGCGSAEQFF.

Written as DNA, the CDR3 is TGTGCCAGCAGTTTATATCCCCAATCTGAGGAGCAGTACTTC. Protein sequence: CASSLYPQSEEQYF. This rearrangement joins TRBV27 to TRBJ2-7; D is unclear. There are 14 residues in the CDR3. The V gene lost 1 base and the J gene lost 7 bases, with 14 bases spanning the gap. Germline-derived CDR1 and CDR2 are MNHEY and SMNVEV (reference sequence).

The genes are TRBV2 and TRBJ2-3; D is uncertain. The CDR3 extends over 14 amino acids. Per germline, CDR1 SNHLY and CDR2 FYNNEI. The V gene lost 4 bases and the J gene lost 6 bases, with 14 bases spanning the gap. The CDR3 protein is CASSVRRLGDTQYF. The CDR3 DNA reads TGTGCCAGCAGTGTTCGGCGTCTCGGGGATACGCAGTATTTT.